The clone carrying this T cell receptor (beta chain) was seen at least ten times. This record comes from a study of T-cell reconstitution after alpha-beta-depleted transplantation in children. TCRbeta library preparation incorporated unique molecular identifiers. MiXCR was run by TCRdb on the PCR reads, yielding one entry per CDR3 protein. The table lists 280,000 or so distinct CDR3 sequences, under 14% of them singletons. The CDR3 is 14 residues long. Trimming took 4 bases from V and 4 from J, leaving 10 bases between them. The chain links TRBV12-3 or TRBV12-4 to TRBJ2-2; D might be TRBD1 or TRBD2, each matching 5 bases. The sequencing here drew on peripheral blood, taken 180 days after TCRalphabeta/CD19-depleted stem cell transplant. The sequence derives from a male patient aged 2-10 years who had a stem cell transplant for chronic granulomatous disease, so the T cells may come from the graft donor. The CDR3 loop is CASSSGASTGELFF. Here the CDR3 DNA reads TGTGCCAGCAGTTCCGGGGCCTCCACCGGGGAGCTGTTTTTT.